The subject of this entry is one T cell receptor beta chain. Antigen specificity is unknown. Donors were systemically healthy Caucasian individuals from Russia aged about 6 to 100 years. The CDR3 is made up of 12 amino acids. Germline CDR1 is MGHRA and CDR2 is YSYEKL. Trimming removed 7 bases at V and 3 bases at J, with 9 bases between. This entry is derived from a study of blood T cells in healthy people across ages. Whole-study findings and limits: Higher diversity, along with more naive CD4+ cells, distinguished long-lived donors from aged donors.

The authors ran a second PCR of about 7 to 11 cycles using a sample-barcoded 5' primer and a J-beta primer mix. Any given sample supplied a minimum of 3 million CDR3-containing paired-end reads. TCRdb analysed the 5' RACE reads with MiXCR anew, one entry per CDR3 protein. Seen here are some 890,000 distinct CDR3 sequences, roughly 29% observed once, and the top ten hold roughly 10%. The same data also contributed to another study, on T cells of mothers and their children.

The specimen sequenced was blood. The receptor's source is a woman between 35 and 50 years old in good health. The chain employs TRBV4-1 and TRBJ1-1; D remains unclear. The CDR3 reads CASKGVYTEAFF. In DNA, the CDR3 is TGCGCCAGCAAGGGTGTTTACACTGAAGCTTTCTTT.